One sample yielded the 25 T cell receptor beta chains listed below, sequenced in a study of CD8 T cells in Susac syndrome. Random hexamers were used to reverse transcribe an amount of roughly 0.45 to 1 ug RNA. TCRdb reprocessed the immunoSEQ multiplex PCR reads via MiXCR and lists one record per CDR3 protein. The sample lists approximately 260,000 distinct CDR3 sequences; 90% to 97% were seen once. The sequenced sample was CD4+ T cells from PBMCs. These receptors all stem from a human donor with Susac syndrome.

This chain links TRBV14 with TRBJ2-3; D is perhaps TRBD1 (6 bases). The length of the CDR3 is 15 residues. Germline CDR1 and CDR2: SGHDN and FVKESK. Trimming removed 5 bases at V and 5 bases at J, with 17 bases between. The CDR3 here is CASSLPTGLRDTQYF. DNA of the CDR3: TGTGCCAGCAGCTTACCAACAGGGTTGCGAGATACGCAGTATTTT.

The gene calls are TRBV14 and TRBJ2-3; D possibly uses TRBD1 or TRBD2 (5 bases each). V was cut by 2 bases and J by 0 bases, with 12 bases left in between. This CDR3 is 16 amino acids long. The V gene's germline CDR1 is SGHDN and CDR2 FVKESK. The CDR3 DNA reads as TGTGCCAGCAGCCAACCCGGGACGGTTAGCACAGATACGCAGTATTTT. This translates into CASSQPGTVSTDTQYF.

The chain recombines TRBV20-1 with TRBJ2-7; possible D gene TRBD2, 6 bases. CDR1 and CDR2 from the germline V gene are DFQATT and SNEGSKA (reference sequence). The V gene lost 3 bases and the J gene lost 2 bases, with 8 bases spanning the gap. CDR3 length: 12 residues. The DNA of the CDR3 is TGCAGTGCTAGGGCTAGCGCCTACGAGCAGTACTTC. It is translated as CSARASAYEQYF.

This chain links TRBV28 with TRBJ2-3, with TRBD1 as a possible D gene (6 bases). With 10 bases removed from V and 3 bases from J, the gap between germline ends came to 8 bases. The CDR3 has 11 residues. The germline V gene encodes CDR1 MDHEN and CDR2 SYDVKM. In DNA form, the CDR3 reads TGTGCCACAGACAGGACAGATACGCAGTATTTT. This codes for CATDRTDTQYF.

Turning to this clonotype: One end of the junction is discordant with germline, which a read error may explain. The genes are TRBV27 and TRBJ1-1; D gene unclear. CDR3 length equals 13 residues. Germline assignment: CDR1 MNHEY and CDR2 SMNVEV (reference sequence). The CDR3 reads CASKNQVNTETFF. DNA for the CDR3: TGTGCCAGCAAAAATCAGGTGAACACTGAAACTTTCTTT.

The V and J genes are TRBV9 and TRBJ1-1; the D gene is possibly TRBD1 (6 bases). The V and J ends lost 7 bases and 1 base respectively, with 17 bases between them. CDR1 and CDR2 (germline): SGDLS, YYNGEE. This CDR3 contains 15 residues. CDR3 DNA: TGTGCCAGCTCCTGGGGGGCAGACTCGAACACTGAAGCTTTCTTT. Amino acid sequence: CASSWGADSNTEAFF.

V is TRBV12-3 or TRBV12-4 and J is TRBJ1-1; no reliable D call. The CDR3 loop spans 13 amino acids. Trimming shortened V by 7 bases and J by 1 base, and 10 bases separated the two germline ends. Written as DNA, the CDR3 is TGTGCCAGCATCCCGGACGGGAACACTGAAGCTTTCTTT. Its translation: CASIPDGNTEAFF.

This clonotype was observed a handful of times. Germline and junction disagree at one end, which may indicate a read error. The CDR3 region has the DNA TGCAGCGTTGAATCGACCGTCTATGGCTATACCTTC. Protein sequence: CSVESTVYGYTF. V gene TRBV29-1 combines with J gene TRBJ1-2, with D uncertain. Germline loops: CDR1 SQVTM, CDR2 ANQGSEA. The CDR3 is 12 residues long.

The rearrangement links TRBV27 to TRBJ2-7, with D tentatively TRBD1 or TRBD2 (5 bases each). Germline loops: CDR1 MNHEY, CDR2 SMNVEV (reference sequence). Trimming removed 3 bases at V and 4 bases at J, with 16 bases between. This CDR3 has 15 amino acids. The CDR3 DNA reads TGTGCCAGCAGTTTCGGGAATGTGGGGGATTACGAGCAGTACTTC. Translating gives CASSFGNVGDYEQYF.

The J gene is TRBJ2-1, the V gene TRBV15, with D uncertain. The germline V gene has CDR1 LNHNV and CDR2 YYDKDF (reference sequence). V lost 1 base and J lost 13, with 8 bases in between. The CDR3 spans 11 residues. In DNA, the CDR3 is TGTGCCACCAGCAGAGGGGCTTATCAGTTCTTC. Translating gives CATSRGAYQFF. The complete variable domain, with remaining parts taken from reference TRBV15 and TRBJ2-1, reads DAMVIQNPRYQVTQFGKPVTLSCSQTLNHNVMYWYQQKSSQAPKLLFHYYDKDFNNEADTPDNFQSRRPNTSFCFLDIRSPGLGDTAMYLCATSRGAYQFFGPGTRLTVL.

J is TRBJ1-2 and V is TRBV4-2; the D gene is possibly TRBD1 (6 bases). CDR1 LGHNA and CDR2 YNFKEQ come from the germline V gene. The CDR3 runs to 18 residues. The V gene lost 4 bases and the J gene lost 5 bases, with 26 bases spanning the gap. The CDR3 spells CASSPRLQGPPGEYGYTF. The CDR3 nucleotides read TGTGCCAGCAGCCCAAGATTACAGGGTCCACCAGGAGAGTATGGCTACACCTTC.

This clonotype was recorded only once. The chain carries TRBV3-1 and TRBJ2-1; 9 bases line up with TRBD2. Trimming at V came to 3 bases and at J to 0 bases, leaving 3 bases not matched to a gene. The CDR3 contains 16 residues. CDR1 and CDR2 from the germline V gene are LGHDT and YNNKEL (reference sequence). The CDR3 loop reads CASSQATSGSYNEQFF. In nucleotides, the CDR3 is TGTGCCAGCAGCCAGGCGACTAGCGGCTCCTACAATGAGCAGTTCTTC.

This clonotype was seen only once. The chain is built from TRBV30 and TRBJ2-5, with TRBD2 identical over 7 bases. V lost 3 bases, J lost 4 bases, and 8 bases stayed unmatched. Germline V gives CDR1 GTSNPN, CDR2 SVGIG (reference sequence). There are 14 residues in the CDR3. The CDR3 nucleotides are TGTGCCTGGAGCCGGGACTGGGGGGGAGAGACCCAGTACTTC. Encoded protein: CAWSRDWGGETQYF.

DNA of the CDR3: TGCGCCAGCAGCCAAGGGTACAGCGGGAGGCCATCCTACGAGCAGTACTTC. Protein: CASSQGYSGRPSYEQYF. V and J are TRBV4-1 and TRBJ2-7, with 9 bases that match TRBD2. This CDR3 contains 17 residues. Germline CDR1 and CDR2: MGHRA and YSYEKL. Losses at the gene ends were 1 base for V and 1 base for J; bases not matched to a gene: 8.

The gene calls are TRBV6-5 and TRBJ2-1, with no clear D. With 5 bases removed from V and 1 base from J, the gap between germline ends came to 12 bases. CDR1 is MNHEY and CDR2 is SVGAGI in the germline V gene. The CDR3 runs to 15 residues. This chain's CDR3 is CASSLPGLSYNEQFF. In DNA, the CDR3 is TGTGCCAGCAGTCTTCCCGGGCTATCCTACAATGAGCAGTTCTTC.

DNA for the CDR3: TGCGCCAGCAGTCAATCCGGTTTGGCAGAGCAGTACTTC. It specifies CASSQSGLAEQYF. The rearrangement joins TRBV23-1 to TRBJ2-7; D not certain. TRBV23-1 counts as an open reading frame of uncertain function. V was shortened by 0 bases and J by 7 bases, with 10 bases between the two germline ends. The CDR3 contains 13 residues.

V and J are TRBV28 and TRBJ1-3; no firm D call. Deletions cut 3 bases from V and 0 bases from J, with 9 bases between. Germline V gene lookup returns CDR1 MDHEN and CDR2 SYDVKM. CDR3 length: 15 amino acids. The CDR3, as DNA: TGTGCCAGCAGTTTCGACTGGAGCTCTGGAAACACCATATATTTT. Its translation: CASSFDWSSGNTIYF.

The gene calls are TRBV6-2 or TRBV6-3 and TRBJ2-1; 9 bases are shared with TRBD2. CDR3 length: 16 amino acids. CDR1 and CDR2 (germline): MNHEY, SVGEGT. With 2 bases clipped from V and 4 bases from J, the junction kept 6 bases outside the gene matches. The CDR3 nucleotides are TGTGCCAGCAGTTACCCGACTAGCGGACTTTACAATGAGCAGTTCTTC. It translates to CASSYPTSGLYNEQFF.

This sequence joins TRBV9 and TRBJ2-7; 7 bases agree with TRBD1. Germline assignment: CDR1 SGDLS and CDR2 YYNGEE. The CDR3 loop spans 14 amino acids. V was pared by 5 bases and J by 4 bases, with 9 bases of the junction left unmatched. CDR3 sequence: CASSKTGPTYEQYF. The DNA for the CDR3 is TGTGCCAGCAGTAAGACAGGGCCCACGTACGAGCAGTACTTC.

This chain joins TRBV9 and TRBJ2-5; TRBD2 agrees at 14 bases. Germline CDR1 SGDLS, CDR2 YYNGEE. J was trimmed by 4 bases and V by 2 bases; bases with no gene match: 4. This CDR3 spans 16 amino acids. As DNA, the CDR3 is TGTGCCAGCAGCGTGACTAGCGGGAGGGCCGGAGAGACCCAGTACTTC. Translating gives CASSVTSGRAGETQYF.

The chain combines TRBV4-1 with TRBJ1-5; 7 nucleotides agree with TRBD1. Looked up from germline, CDR1 is MGHRA and CDR2 is YSYEKL. Germline trimming cut 6 bases from V and 3 bases from J; bases unmatched to any gene: 8. This CDR3 has 15 amino acids. The DNA for the CDR3 is TGCGCCAGCAGTAACAAGGGGGCCCCCAATCAGCCCCAGCATTTT. This encodes CASSNKGAPNQPQHF.

V gene TRBV5-1 combines with J gene TRBJ2-3; TRBD1 might be the D (6 bases). The CDR3 sequence is 16 residues long. The V and J ends lost 4 bases and 4 bases respectively, with 19 bases between them. The germline V gene has CDR1 SGHRS and CDR2 YFSETQ. CDR3 DNA sequence: TGCGCCAGCAGCCCACCGGGACACACAAAGGCAGATACGCAGTATTTT. Translation: CASSPPGHTKADTQYF.

The genes are TRBV7-9 and TRBJ1-2; 7 bases are a match to TRBD1. Trimming at V came to 7 bases and at J to 1 base, leaving 3 bases not matched to a gene. The CDR3 is 13 amino acids. Germline V lookup: CDR1 SEHNR, CDR2 FQNEAQ (reference sequence). CDR3 amino acids: CASIDRVNYGYTF. CDR3 bases: TGTGCCAGCATAGACAGGGTTAACTATGGCTACACCTTC.

In its sample, this clonotype was seen once. The chain carries TRBV7-2 and TRBJ2-5, with a weak D call TRBD2 (5 bases). V lost 0 bases and J 5 bases, leaving 7 bases between the germline ends. CDR1 and CDR2 from the germline V gene are SGHTA and FQGNSA. CDR3 size: 13 residues. The CDR3 protein is CASSLAGLETQYF. In DNA form, the CDR3 reads TGTGCCAGCAGCTTAGCTGGACTGGAGACCCAGTACTTC.

The J gene is TRBJ1-2, the V gene TRBV29-1; 9 positions agree with TRBD1. The CDR3 is 12 amino acids. The germline V gene encodes CDR1 SQVTM and CDR2 ANQGSEA. With V trimmed by 7 bases and J by 8 bases, 8 bases remained unmatched. The CDR3 nucleotides read TGCAGCGCCGCAACAGGGGGCTACGGCTACACCTTC. This sequence encodes CSAATGGYGYTF.